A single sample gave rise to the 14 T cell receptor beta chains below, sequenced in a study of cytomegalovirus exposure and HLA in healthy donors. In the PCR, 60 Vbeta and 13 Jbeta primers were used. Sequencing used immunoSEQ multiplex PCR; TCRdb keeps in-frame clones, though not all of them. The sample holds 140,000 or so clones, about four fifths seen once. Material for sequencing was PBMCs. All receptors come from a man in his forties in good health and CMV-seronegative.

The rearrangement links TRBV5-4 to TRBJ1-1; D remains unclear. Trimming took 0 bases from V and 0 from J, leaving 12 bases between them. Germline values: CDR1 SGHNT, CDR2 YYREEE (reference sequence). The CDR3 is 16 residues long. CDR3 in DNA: TGTGCCAGCAGCTTGGGGCCAGGATTGATGAACACTGAAGCTTTCTTT. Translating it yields CASSLGPGLMNTEAFF.

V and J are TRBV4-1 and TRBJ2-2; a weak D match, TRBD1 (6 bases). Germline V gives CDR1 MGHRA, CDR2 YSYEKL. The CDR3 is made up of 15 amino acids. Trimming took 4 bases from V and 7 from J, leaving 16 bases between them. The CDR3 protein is CASSLLRDIGGELFF. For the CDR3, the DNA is TGCGCCAGCAGCCTCCTCCGGGACATAGGCGGGGAGCTGTTTTTT.

The CDR3 region has the DNA TGCGCCAGCAGCAGAAGCGGGGGGCAAGAGACCCAGTACTTC. It specifies CASSRSGGQETQYF. The chain is built from TRBV5-1 and TRBJ2-5; TRBD2 matches at 9 bases. The length of the CDR3 is 14 residues. Per germline, CDR1 SGHRS and CDR2 YFSETQ. The trim removed 4 bases at V and 2 bases at J, leaving 3 bases unmatched.

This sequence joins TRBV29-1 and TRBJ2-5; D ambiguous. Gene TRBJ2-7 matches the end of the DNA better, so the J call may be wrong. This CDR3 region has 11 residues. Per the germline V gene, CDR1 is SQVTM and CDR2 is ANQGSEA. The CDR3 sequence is CSVQQSYEQYF. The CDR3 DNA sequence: TGCAGCGTTCAACAGTCCTACGAGCAGTACTTC.

CDR3 in amino acids: CASSKVTGGEQYF. For the CDR3, the DNA is TGCGCCAGCAGTAAAGTTACAGGCGGCGAGCAGTACTTC. The gene calls are TRBV5-1 and TRBJ2-7, with D possibly being TRBD1 (5 bases). The CDR3 sequence is 13 residues long. The germline V gene encodes CDR1 SGHRS and CDR2 YFSETQ. Trimming left V 5 bases short and J 6 bases short, with 15 bases between.

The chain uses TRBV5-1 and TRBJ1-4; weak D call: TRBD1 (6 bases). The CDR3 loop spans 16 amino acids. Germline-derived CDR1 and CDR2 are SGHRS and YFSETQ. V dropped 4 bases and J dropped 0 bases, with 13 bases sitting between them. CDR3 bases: TGCGCCAGCAGCAGAGGACAGCATGCAACTAATGAAAAACTGTTTTTT. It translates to CASSRGQHATNEKLFF. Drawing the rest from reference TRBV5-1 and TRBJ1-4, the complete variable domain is KAGVTQTPRYLIKTRGQQVTLSCSPISGHRSVSWYQQTPGQGLQFLFEYFSETQRNKGNFPGRFSGRQFSNSRSEMNVSTLELGDSALYLCASSRGQHATNEKLFFGSGTQLSVL.

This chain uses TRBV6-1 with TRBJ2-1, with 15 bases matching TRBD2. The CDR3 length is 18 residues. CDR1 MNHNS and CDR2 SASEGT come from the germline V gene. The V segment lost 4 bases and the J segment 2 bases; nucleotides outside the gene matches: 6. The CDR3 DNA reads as TGTGCCAGCAGTGGATCCGGGACTAGCGGGGGGCCCTACAATGAGCAGTTCTTC. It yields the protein CASSGSGTSGGPYNEQFF.

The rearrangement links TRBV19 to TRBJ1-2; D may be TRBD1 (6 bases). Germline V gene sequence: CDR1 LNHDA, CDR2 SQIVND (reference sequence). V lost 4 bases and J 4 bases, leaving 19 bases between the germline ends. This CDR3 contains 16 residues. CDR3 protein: CASSNRDGLSTYGYTF. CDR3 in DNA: TGTGCCAGTAGTAACAGGGACGGACTGTCTACCTATGGCTACACCTTC.

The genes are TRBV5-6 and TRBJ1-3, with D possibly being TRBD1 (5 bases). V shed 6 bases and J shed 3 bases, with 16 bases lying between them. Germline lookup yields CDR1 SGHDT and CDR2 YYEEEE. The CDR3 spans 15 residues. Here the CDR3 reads CASITSRARGNTIYF. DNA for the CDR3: TGTGCCAGCATCACTTCCAGGGCCCGTGGAAACACCATATATTTT.

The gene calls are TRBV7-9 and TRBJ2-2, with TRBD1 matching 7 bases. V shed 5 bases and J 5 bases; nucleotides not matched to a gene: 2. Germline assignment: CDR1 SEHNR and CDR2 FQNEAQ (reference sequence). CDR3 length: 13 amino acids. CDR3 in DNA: TGTGCCAGCAGCACACAGGGGACCGGGGAGCTGTTTTTT. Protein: CASSTQGTGELFF.

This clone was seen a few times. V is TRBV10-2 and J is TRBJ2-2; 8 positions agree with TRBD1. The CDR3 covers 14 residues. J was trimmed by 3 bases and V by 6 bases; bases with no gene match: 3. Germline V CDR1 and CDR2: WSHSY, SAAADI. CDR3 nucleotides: TGCGCCAGCAGAACGACAGGGGACACCGGGGAGCTGTTTTTT. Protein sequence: CASRTTGDTGELFF.

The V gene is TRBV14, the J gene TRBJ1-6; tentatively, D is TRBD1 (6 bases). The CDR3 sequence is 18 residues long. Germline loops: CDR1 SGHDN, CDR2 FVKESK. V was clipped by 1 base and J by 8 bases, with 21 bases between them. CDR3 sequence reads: CASSQVGLLGGRDSPLHF. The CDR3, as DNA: TGTGCCAGCAGCCAAGTAGGTCTCCTGGGGGGGCGAGATTCACCCCTCCACTTT.

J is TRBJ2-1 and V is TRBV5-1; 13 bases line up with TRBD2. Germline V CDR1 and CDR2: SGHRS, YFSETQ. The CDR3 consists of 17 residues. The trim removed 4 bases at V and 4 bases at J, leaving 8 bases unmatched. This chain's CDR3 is CASSGTSGVVKYNEQFF. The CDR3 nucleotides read TGCGCCAGCAGCGGGACTAGCGGGGTTGTGAAATACAATGAGCAGTTCTTC. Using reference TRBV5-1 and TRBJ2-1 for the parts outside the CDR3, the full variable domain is KAGVTQTPRYLIKTRGQQVTLSCSPISGHRSVSWYQQTPGQGLQFLFEYFSETQRNKGNFPGRFSGRQFSNSRSEMNVSTLELGDSALYLCASSGTSGVVKYNEQFFGPGTRLTVL.

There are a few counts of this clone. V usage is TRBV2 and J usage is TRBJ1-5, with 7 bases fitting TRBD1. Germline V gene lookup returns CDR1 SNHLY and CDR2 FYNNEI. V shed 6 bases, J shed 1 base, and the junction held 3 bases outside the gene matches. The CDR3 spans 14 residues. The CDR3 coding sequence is TGTGCCAGCAGCGAACAGGGGAGCAATCAGCCCCAGCATTTT. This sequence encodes CASSEQGSNQPQHF.